Sequencing of this T cell receptor beta chain was carried out in a study of blood T cell repertoires in COVID-19. Libraries were prepared by immunoSEQ multiplex PCR; TCRdb keeps only in-frame clonotypes and omits some of them. The sample contains more than 50,000 clones, around 90% of which appear only once. The CDR3 contains 17 residues. Germline assignment: CDR1 SGHDT and CDR2 YYEEEE. V was clipped by 3 bases and J by 1 base; unmatched bases: 7. Sequencing was done on a sample of peripheral blood. The chain is built from TRBV5-6 and TRBJ2-3; TRBD2 matches 11 bases. The origin of this receptor is a human donor in a cohort sampled during active COVID-19. CDR3 in amino acids: CASSWGIAGGRTDTQYF. DNA for the CDR3: TGTGCCAGCAGCTGGGGGATAGCGGGAGGGCGCACAGATACGCAGTATTTT.